The 27 T cell receptor beta chains listed next were all sequenced from one sample in a study of CD8+ T cells in alopecia areata. As the sequencing template, cDNA was produced by extracting RNA and reverse transcribing it. The table came from immunoSEQ multiplex PCR; TCRdb's copy has only in-frame clones and leaves some out. The sample yields around 190,000 clones, 55% to 70% seen once. Described treatment: oral pan-JAK inhibitor, 5-10 mg twice daily. The sample consisted of CD4+ T cells sorted from blood, taken at week 4, from a patient treated with tofacitinib. Receptors originate from a human donor with alopecia areata.

This rearrangement joins TRBV7-2 to TRBJ2-1; 7 bases match TRBD2. The CDR3 has 16 amino acids. Trimming removed 5 bases from V and 1 base from J; junction bases left unmatched: 8. Germline V lookup: CDR1 SGHTA, CDR2 FQGNSA. The CDR3 DNA reads as TGTGCCAGCAGCCCGCACGGCGGGGGTTCCTACAATGAGCAGTTCTTC. It encodes CASSPHGGGSYNEQFF.

The chain recombines TRBV7-9 with TRBJ2-3; D could derive from TRBD1 or TRBD2 (5 bases each). Per the germline V gene, CDR1 is SEHNR and CDR2 is FQNEAQ (reference sequence). CDR3 size: 16 residues. Trimming removed 5 bases at V and 2 bases at J, with 17 bases between. The CDR3 sequence is CASSAGLSGTTDTQYF. CDR3 sequence (DNA): TGTGCCAGCAGCGCCGGACTCTCCGGGACCACAGATACGCAGTATTTT.

This clone was picked up a small number of times. V gene TRBV28 combines with J gene TRBJ1-2; D is undetermined. This CDR3 spans 13 amino acids. Germline V gene data show CDR1 as MDHEN and CDR2 as SYDVKM. V was trimmed by 5 bases and J by 11 bases, leaving 18 bases between them. DNA of the CDR3: TGTGCCAGCAGTGGAGGTCCCGGGCTAAGGTACACCTTC. The encoded protein is CASSGGPGLRYTF.

The chain recombines TRBV5-6 with TRBJ2-3; no clear D. The V and J ends lost 0 bases and 6 bases respectively, with 5 bases between them. The germline V gene has CDR1 SGHDT and CDR2 YYEEEE. This CDR3 contains 12 residues. This CDR3 is CASSLVSDTQYF. CDR3 DNA: TGTGCCAGCAGCTTGGTGAGTGATACGCAGTATTTT.

The chain employs TRBV29-1 and TRBJ1-1, with TRBD1 matching 9 bases. The CDR3 sequence is 14 residues long. Unmatched junction bases numbered 4, after V lost 3 bases and J lost 2 bases. Germline V gene data show CDR1 as SQVTM and CDR2 as ANQGSEA. This CDR3 is CSVERTGANTEAFF. The CDR3 DNA sequence: TGCAGCGTTGAGAGGACAGGGGCTAACACTGAAGCTTTCTTT.

The chain has TRBV27 and TRBJ2-5; the D is unclear. Looked up from germline, CDR1 is MNHEY and CDR2 is SMNVEV (reference sequence). CDR3 length equals 16 residues. V was trimmed by 1 base and J by 1 base, leaving 13 bases between them. DNA for the CDR3: TGTGCCAGCAGTTTATTCGGTTCGGGCCGCCAAGAGACCCAGTACTTC. It translates to CASSLFGSGRQETQYF.

The chain joins TRBV7-9 to TRBJ1-2; 7 bases are a match to TRBD1. CDR3 length: 16 residues. Looked up from germline, CDR1 is SEHNR and CDR2 is FQNEAQ (reference sequence). With 4 bases clipped from V and 7 bases from J, the junction kept 15 bases outside the gene matches. CDR3 amino acids: CASSWGGTVRMSGYTF. In DNA, the CDR3 is TGTGCCAGCAGCTGGGGTGGGACAGTAAGGATGAGTGGCTACACCTTC.

This clone was seen once. This chain joins TRBV30 and TRBJ2-5; the match to TRBD2 covers 9 bases. The CDR3 runs 13 residues. V was pared by 2 bases and J by 14 bases, with 12 bases of the junction left unmatched. Germline V lookup: CDR1 GTSNPN, CDR2 SVGIG (reference sequence). This CDR3 reads CAWSYLERGDLYF. In DNA form, the CDR3 reads TGTGCCTGGAGTTACCTCGAGCGGGGGGACCTTTACTTC.

The chain carries TRBV29-1 and TRBJ2-7; TRBD2 aligns across 10 bases. The trim removed 2 bases at V and 3 bases at J, leaving 4 bases unmatched. This CDR3 spans 14 amino acids. CDR1 and CDR2 from the germline V gene are SQVTM and ANQGSEA. This CDR3 reads CSVESRTSGYEQYF. The DNA of the CDR3 is TGCAGCGTTGAATCGAGGACTAGCGGCTACGAGCAGTACTTC.

The V call is TRBV5-1, the J call TRBJ1-5, with 7 bases lining up with TRBD1. V dropped 0 bases and J dropped 2; count of bases not matched to a gene: 2. Germline V gives CDR1 SGHRS, CDR2 YFSETQ. This CDR3 comprises 15 residues. This CDR3 reads CASSLGTGGNQPQHF. DNA for the CDR3: TGCGCCAGCAGCTTGGGGACAGGAGGCAATCAGCCCCAGCATTTT.

V is TRBV5-1 and J is TRBJ1-1; 9 bases match TRBD1. Germline CDR1 and CDR2: SGHRS and YFSETQ. The CDR3 loop spans 13 amino acids. Trimming at V came to 4 bases and at J to 8 bases, leaving 6 bases not matched to a gene. The CDR3 spells CASSPGQGREAFF. For the CDR3, the DNA is TGCGCCAGCAGCCCGGGACAGGGACGGGAAGCTTTCTTT.

As DNA, the CDR3 is TGTGCTAGTGGTTTATCGGGTAATAACTATGGCTACACCTTC. Protein product: CASGLSGNNYGYTF. V and J are TRBV12-5 and TRBJ1-2, with unresolved D. There are 14 residues in the CDR3. Germline CDR1 LGHNT, CDR2 FRNRAP. Between the trimmed V and J ends, which lost 3 bases and 1 base, there was a span of 9 bases.

The J gene is TRBJ2-6, the V gene TRBV18; a possible D gene is TRBD2 (5 bases). In germline, CDR1 is KGHSH, CDR2 LQKENI. V dropped 6 bases and J dropped 3 bases, with 9 bases sitting between them. The CDR3 length is 14 residues. CDR3 nucleotide sequence: TGTGCCAGCTCCCCGAGGGTTGGGGCCAACGTCCTGACTTTC. Protein product: CASSPRVGANVLTF.

The chain links TRBV18 to TRBJ2-2; TRBD1 matches at 7 bases. The V gene's germline CDR1 is KGHSH and CDR2 LQKENI. After removal of 2 bases from V and 3 bases from J, the junction contained 3 bases not matched to a gene. This CDR3 has 15 amino acids. CDR3 amino acids: CASSPTTGYTGELFF. Written as DNA, the CDR3 is TGTGCCAGCTCACCAACGACAGGGTACACCGGGGAGCTGTTTTTT.

The chain is built from TRBV19 and TRBJ1-1; D remains unclear. The CDR3 extends over 13 amino acids. Trimming removed 5 bases at V and 0 bases at J, with 7 bases between. Germline loops: CDR1 LNHDA, CDR2 SQIVND (reference sequence). The DNA of the CDR3 is TGTGCCAGTAGTGGCGAGTTGAACACTGAAGCTTTCTTT. Translation gives CASSGELNTEAFF.

The chain is built from TRBV11-2 and TRBJ1-2; D is unclear. CDR1 SGHAT and CDR2 FQNNGV come from the germline V gene. There are 12 residues in the CDR3. Deletions cut 3 bases from V and 7 bases from J, with 9 bases between. The CDR3 bases are TGTGCCAGCAGCTTTGAACGGGTTGGCTACACCTTC. Amino acids: CASSFERVGYTF.

The chain recombines TRBV10-3 with TRBJ1-2, with 7 bases lining up with TRBD1. The CDR3 consists of 16 residues. Germline V gene lookup returns CDR1 ENHRY and CDR2 SYGVKD. After removal of 3 bases from V and 4 bases from J, the junction contained 11 bases not matched to a gene. CDR3 in amino acids: CAISDGTGVGLYGYTF. CDR3 nucleotides: TGTGCCATCAGTGACGGCACAGGGGTCGGGCTCTATGGCTACACCTTC.

V and J are TRBV7-2 and TRBJ1-1; no reliable D call. Trimming left V 3 bases short and J 2 bases short, with 7 bases between. Looked up from germline, CDR1 is SGHTA and CDR2 is FQGNSA. The CDR3 sequence is 13 residues long. The DNA for the CDR3 is TGTGCCAGCAGCTTCGACCTTAACACTGAAGCTTTCTTT. It encodes CASSFDLNTEAFF.

The V and J genes are TRBV4-3 and TRBJ2-7; D possibly matches TRBD1 or TRBD2 (5 bases each). V lost 4 bases to trimming and J lost 2 bases, with 9 bases between them. Germline V CDR1 and CDR2: LGHNA, YSLEER. This CDR3 contains 13 residues. DNA for the CDR3: TGCGCCAGCAGCCCGGTGGGGGCCTACGAGCAGTACTTC. Residues: CASSPVGAYEQYF.

The chain recombines TRBV7-9 with TRBJ2-7; perhaps TRBD2 as D (6 bases). The CDR3 has 16 residues. V was pared by 5 bases and J by 1 base, with 18 bases between. Germline V gene lookup returns CDR1 SEHNR and CDR2 FQNEAQ (reference sequence). CDR3: CASSDPTRAGSYEQYF. The CDR3 bases are TGTGCCAGCAGCGACCCCACGAGGGCGGGGTCCTACGAGCAGTACTTC.

The V gene is TRBV29-1, the J gene TRBJ2-7, with D perhaps TRBD1 (5 bases). The V end was cut by 6 bases, the J end by 2 bases, with 11 bases between. Germline lookup yields CDR1 SQVTM and CDR2 ANQGSEA. The CDR3 totals 12 residues. The DNA for the CDR3 is TGCAGCGTCGCAGACAGCACCTACGAGCAGTACTTC. Translation gives CSVADSTYEQYF.

This clone turned up a few times. J is TRBJ2-5 and V is TRBV7-9; no firm D call. Germline V gives CDR1 SEHNR, CDR2 FQNEAQ (reference sequence). CDR3 length: 14 residues. V dropped 5 bases and J dropped 4 bases, with 14 bases sitting between them. The CDR3 bases are TGTGCCAGCAGCCCGGATTGGGGTGTAGAGACCCAGTACTTC. Its translation is CASSPDWGVETQYF.

The sample holds many counts of this clone. As the CDR3 is not closed by the conserved phenylalanine or tryptophan, this likely results from a read error. The DNA is omitted, as the CDR3 cannot be located on it reliably, and the CDR3 follows TCRdb's listing. V is TRBV2 and J is TRBJ1-4; the D call in the table, TRBD1, was not verified against the DNA. Germline CDR1 reads SNHLY; CDR2 reads FYNNEI. Both ends counted, the CDR3 spans 13 residues. The CDR3 is CASSLLATDGRNI.

The V gene is TRBV5-1, the J gene TRBJ2-7; the D gene is possibly TRBD2 (5 bases). The CDR3 spans 15 residues. Trimming removed 0 bases from V and 3 bases from J, with 13 bases in between. Germline assignment: CDR1 SGHRS and CDR2 YFSETQ. The CDR3 region has the DNA TGCGCCAGCAGCTTGGGTCCGGGAAATATCTACGAGCAGTACTTC. Translated: CASSLGPGNIYEQYF.

There are a few counts of this clone. The chain recombines TRBV29-1 with TRBJ1-5, with D unresolved. In germline, CDR1 is SQVTM, CDR2 ANQGSEA. This CDR3 region has 13 residues. Trimming shortened V by 4 bases and J by 0 bases, and 7 bases separated the two germline ends. The CDR3: CSVARGSNQPQHF. The CDR3 DNA reads as TGCAGCGTTGCCAGAGGTAGCAATCAGCCCCAGCATTTT.

The J gene is TRBJ2-7, the V gene TRBV7-9; tentatively, D is TRBD1 (6 bases). The germline CDR1 and CDR2 sequences are SEHNR and FQNEAQ (reference sequence). V lost 5 bases to trimming and J lost 2 bases, with 16 bases between them. CDR3 length equals 15 residues. CDR3 bases: TGTGCCAGCAGCGGCAAGGACAGTCTTGCCTACGAGCAGTACTTC. This translates into CASSGKDSLAYEQYF.

The rearrangement joins TRBV7-3 to TRBJ2-3, with D possibly TRBD2 on 5 matching bases. Germline assignment: CDR1 SGHTA and CDR2 FQGTGA. The CDR3 spans 13 residues. The V and J ends lost 0 bases and 9 bases respectively, with 10 bases between them. CDR3 in DNA: TGTGCCAGCAGCTTAACTCGGGAAGAAACGCAGTATTTT. Its translation: CASSLTREETQYF.